The clone carrying this T cell receptor beta chain is labeled as medium-sized. Antigen specificity is unknown. The record originates from a study of beta chain features in type 1 diabetes. The isolated RNA, all of it, was reverse transcribed, so expressed TCRB transcripts were what got sequenced. TCRdb keeps only in-frame clones here, not all; method: immunoSEQ multiplex PCR. The sample contains more than 60,000 clones, roughly three fifths of which appear only once. The V segment lost 7 bases and the J segment 2 bases; nucleotides outside the gene matches: 8. CDR1 is LNHDA, CDR2 SQIVND, per germline (reference sequence). CDR3 length: 16 residues. Regarding the study as a whole: All four CD4+ subsets of Type 1 diabetes patients contained TCRB CDR3s that were moderately but significantly shorter. Sequencing of cDNA might inflate the share of cells that strongly express TCR. Individuals with type 1 diabetes displayed fewer insertions and more deletions at VDJ junctions. Any role of HLA type in TCRB rearrangement remained unresolved here.

Sequencing was carried out using Tregs from blood. This clonotype was sampled from a woman younger than 30 in good health. V gene TRBV19 combines with J gene TRBJ2-6; 7 positions agree with TRBD1. CDR3 protein: CASTRTGAAGANVLTF. DNA of the CDR3: TGTGCCAGTACCAGAACAGGGGCCGCTGGGGCCAACGTCCTGACTTTC.